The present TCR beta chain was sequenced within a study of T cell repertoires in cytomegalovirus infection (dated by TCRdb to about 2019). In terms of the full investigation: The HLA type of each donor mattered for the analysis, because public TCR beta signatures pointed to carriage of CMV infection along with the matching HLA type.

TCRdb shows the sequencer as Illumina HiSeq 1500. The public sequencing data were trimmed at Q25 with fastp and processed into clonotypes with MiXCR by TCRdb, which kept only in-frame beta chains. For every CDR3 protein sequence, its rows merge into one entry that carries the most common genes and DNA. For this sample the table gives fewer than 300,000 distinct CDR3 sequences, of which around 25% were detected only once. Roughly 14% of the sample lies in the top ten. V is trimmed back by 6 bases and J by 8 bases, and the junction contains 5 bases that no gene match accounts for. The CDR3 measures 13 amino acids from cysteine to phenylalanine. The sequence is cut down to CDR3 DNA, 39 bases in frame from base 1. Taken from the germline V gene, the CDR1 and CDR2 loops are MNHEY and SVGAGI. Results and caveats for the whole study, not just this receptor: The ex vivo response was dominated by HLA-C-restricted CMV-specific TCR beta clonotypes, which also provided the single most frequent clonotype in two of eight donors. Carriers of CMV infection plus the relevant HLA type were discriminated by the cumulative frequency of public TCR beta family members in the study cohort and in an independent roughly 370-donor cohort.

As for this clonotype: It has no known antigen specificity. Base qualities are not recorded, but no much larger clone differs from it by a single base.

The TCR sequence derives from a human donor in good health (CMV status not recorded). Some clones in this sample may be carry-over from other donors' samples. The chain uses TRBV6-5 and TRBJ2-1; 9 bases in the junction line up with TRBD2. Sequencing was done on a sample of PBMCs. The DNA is TGTGCCAGCAGGGCGGGGGGGCGAGATGAGCAGTTCTTC. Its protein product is CASRAGGRDEQFF.